A selection of T cell receptor beta chains follows, all from one sample in a study of T cells in localized non-small cell lung cancer. Sequencing was performed with immunoSEQ multiplex PCR; in TCRdb, only in-frame clones are kept and a portion is missing. The sample has roughly 70,000 clones; roughly 90% are singletons. Sequences were derived from peripheral blood, sampled before any cancer treatment. All receptors derive from a male donor older than 55 with stage III squamous cell lung carcinoma. The CDR3 runs from the conserved cysteine through the conserved F or W. D genes are given only for firm matches. Size values are once, few and many counts, or a class for expanded clones, and some rows have none.

d_gene	v_gene	abundance	j_gene	CDR3nt	CDR3aa
TRBD1	TRBV27	-	TRBJ1-6	TGTGCCAGCAGTTCCAAGGGGGCGCGGGTCACATCACCCCTCCACTTT	CASSSKGARVTSPLHF
-	TRBV7-9	-	TRBJ2-5	TGTGCCAGCAGCTTTCCCTCCCCTTCGGGGGAGACCCAGTACTTC	CASSFPSPSGETQYF
-	TRBV10-1	-	TRBJ2-5	TGCGCCAGCAGTGAATCGGGGTTGGAGACCCAGTACTTC	CASSESGLETQYF
TRBD2	TRBV4-1	-	TRBJ2-5	TGCGCCAGCAGCTTACGAGCGGGGGTCCCAGAGACCCAGTACTTC	CASSLRAGVPETQYF
-	TRBV5-4	-	TRBJ2-1	TGTGCCAGCAGCTTGAATGCAGGGGCAGGATTCTCCTACAATGAGCAGTTCTTC	CASSLNAGAGFSYNEQFF
-	TRBV27	-	TRBJ2-7	TGTGCCAGCAGTTTATTGCGGCAGGGCCCCTCCTACGAGCAGTACTTC	CASSLLRQGPSYEQYF
-	TRBV7-8	-	TRBJ1-2	TGTGCCAGCAGCCCTGACGAGGTTCGAGGCTACACCTTC	CASSPDEVRGYTF
TRBD1	TRBV27	many	TRBJ1-6	TGTGCCAGCAGTTTAACGGGACAGGGTCTTTATAATTCACCCCTCCACTTT	CASSLTGQGLYNSPLHF
TRBD2	TRBV4-2	-	TRBJ2-3	TGTGCCAGCAGCCAATATTCTCTAGCGGGGGGGGACACAGATACGCAGTATTTT	CASSQYSLAGGDTDTQYF
-	TRBV5-1	-	TRBJ1-4	TGCGCCAGCAGCTTGGGGGGGAGAGCTGAAAAACTGTTTTTT	CASSLGGRAEKLFF
-	TRBV19	-	TRBJ1-1	TGTGCCAGTACTCCATTGGGACGGATGAACACTGAAGCTTTCTTT	CASTPLGRMNTEAFF
-	TRBV10-3	-	TRBJ1-3	TGTGCCAGCCAGACGGGAAACACCATATATTTT	CASQTGNTIYF
TRBD2	TRBV4-1	-	TRBJ2-2	TGCGCCAGCAGTGGCAAGCGGGGGGTTATTCCCGGGGAGCTGTTTTTT	CASSGKRGVIPGELFF
-	TRBV18	once	TRBJ2-7	TGTGCCAGCTCAACCGGGGGCTACGAGCAGTACTTC	CASSTGGYEQYF
-	TRBV7-9	-	TRBJ2-7	TGTGCCAGCAGCCACAAGGGGGGACAGCGCTCCTCCTACGAGCAGTACTTC	CASSHKGGQRSSYEQYF
TRBD1	TRBV29-1	-	TRBJ2-2	TGCAGCGCTAGGGACAGGGGGCCCGGGGAGCTGTTTTTT	CSARDRGPGELFF
TRBD1	TRBV10-3	-	TRBJ1-1	TGTGCCATGAAAGGGAGGACAGGGGGTTACGCTGAAGCTTTCTTT	CAMKGRTGGYAEAFF
-	TRBV28	-	TRBJ2-5	TGTGCCAGCAGTTTATTGCAGGGGTTGGAGACCCAGTACTTC	CASSLLQGLETQYF
TRBD2	TRBV7-7	-	TRBJ2-5	TGTGCCAGCAGCTTACTCGGGGGGGCCGGAGAGACCCAGTACTTC	CASSLLGGAGETQYF
TRBD2	TRBV5-1	-	TRBJ2-1	TGCGCCAGCAGCTCTCTAGCGGGCCTTGACAATGAGCAGTTCTTC	CASSSLAGLDNEQFF
TRBD2	TRBV19	-	TRBJ2-1	TGTGCCAGTAGTCTCTATCCACTAGCGGGGGACTTAAATGAGCAGTTCTTC	CASSLYPLAGDLNEQFF
-	TRBV5-1	-	TRBJ1-1	TGCGCCAGCAGCTTGGAGGCGTGGGGCGCGGCGGGTGAAGCTTTCTTT	CASSLEAWGAAGEAFF
TRBD1	TRBV6-6	-	TRBJ2-1	TGTGCCAGCAGGGACAGGACGACCTACAATGAGCAGTTCTTC	CASRDRTTYNEQFF
TRBD1	TRBV5-6	-	TRBJ2-2	TGTGCCAGCAGCTTGTATAGGGGGCTGACCGGGGAGCTGTTTTTT	CASSLYRGLTGELFF
-	TRBV19	-	TRBJ2-2	TGTGCCACCAAAGAAAGGAACACCGGGGAGCTGTTTTTT	CATKERNTGELFF
-	TRBV5-1	-	TRBJ2-7	TGCGCCAGCAGCTTTACAGGTAGCTCCTACGAGCAGTACTTC	CASSFTGSSYEQYF
-	TRBV2	-	TRBJ1-5	TGTGCCAGCAGTGATGGGGGGTATCGGGGCAATCAGCCCCAGCATTTT	CASSDGGYRGNQPQHF
-	TRBV5-1	-	TRBJ1-6	TGCGCCAGCAGGGGGGACCTCCGCGCCTCACCCCTCCACTTT	CASRGDLRASPLHF
-	TRBV28	few	TRBJ1-1	TGTGCCAGCAGTTTAGGGGGGGTGAACACTGAAGCTTTCTTT	CASSLGGVNTEAFF
TRBD1	TRBV7-6	once	TRBJ1-1	TGTGCCAGCAGCCCGGGACAGGGGTTTGTCACTGAAGCTTTCTTT	CASSPGQGFVTEAFF
-	TRBV4-1	-	TRBJ1-1	TGCGCCAGCAGCCAAGATTCCAGACTGAACACTGAAGCTTTCTTT	CASSQDSRLNTEAFF
-	TRBV7-9	large	TRBJ1-3	TGTGCCAGCAGCTTAGGACAGGCCGGAAACACCATATATTTT	CASSLGQAGNTIYF
-	TRBV14	-	TRBJ2-5	TGTGCCAGCAGCCAGTCCCCAAGGTGGGGGACACAAGAGACCCAGTACTTC	CASSQSPRWGTQETQYF
-	TRBV6-5	once	TRBJ1-4	TGTGCCAGCAGTCTGCGGGTTGGAGGGAATGAAAAACTGTTTTTT	CASSLRVGGNEKLFF
TRBD1	TRBV7-8	-	TRBJ1-4	TGTGCCAGCAGCTTAGAGTTCAGGGGGCAAATAGGAGCTAATGAAAAACTGTTTTTT	CASSLEFRGQIGANEKLFF
TRBD1	TRBV19	-	TRBJ1-1	TGTGCCAGTAGTTTCAGACAGGGAGGTACTGAAGCTTTCTTT	CASSFRQGGTEAFF
-	TRBV18	-	TRBJ2-5	TGTGCCAGCTCACCCCTCAGTGGGGCGGAGACCCAGTACTTC	CASSPLSGAETQYF
-	TRBV4-2	-	TRBJ1-3	TGTGCCAGCAGCCCTCACAGGGCTGGAAACACCATATATTTT	CASSPHRAGNTIYF
-	TRBV4-1	-	TRBJ1-6	TGCGCCAGCAGCCAAGCACGGACCAGCTCCTATAATTCACCCCTCCACTTT	CASSQARTSSYNSPLHF
-	TRBV9	-	TRBJ1-1	TGTGCCAGCAGCGTAGAGAGTCTCTTCCCGGGAATGAACACTGAAGCTTTCTTT	CASSVESLFPGMNTEAFF
-	TRBV4-3	-	TRBJ1-4	TGCGCCAGCAGCCAAGGGGACTTTGCAACTAATGAAAAACTGTTTTTT	CASSQGDFATNEKLFF
-	TRBV6-4	-	TRBJ1-1	TGTGCTAGCAGTGGGGCAGGGAGGGGTAACACTGAAGCTTTCTTT	CASSGAGRGNTEAFF